The 10 T cell receptor beta chains in this list originate from one sample, sequenced in a study of blood T cell repertoires in COVID-19 (dated by TCRdb to the early 2020s). Library preparation used the immunoSEQ multiplex PCR assay. Held by TCRdb, this immuneACCESS table contains in-frame sequences only and omits some clones. Under half of the omission traces to an unresolved V gene where checked; the cause of the rest is unknown. The sample records more than 150,000 clones, roughly 78% of which are singletons. The ten largest make up approximately 3% of the sample. Input material: peripheral blood. The source is a woman of 80 years or more with active or convalescent COVID-19.

The DNA for the CDR3 is TGTGCCAGCAGTTTATCGAGCGGGGCAGGGAGTCAGCCCCAGCATTTT. It codes for CASSLSSGAGSQPQHF. The chain carries TRBV27 and TRBJ1-5; a weak D match, TRBD1 (5 bases). Germline CDR1 is MNHEY and CDR2 is SMNVEV (reference sequence). CDR3 length: 16 amino acids. Trimming shortened V by 0 bases and J by 6 bases, and 15 bases separated the two germline ends.

This clone was observed a few times. V is TRBV18 and J is TRBJ1-1; 7 bases are a match to TRBD1. V lost 6 bases to trimming and J lost 0 bases; unmatched junction nucleotides: 7. CDR3 size: 15 residues. Germline V gene lookup returns CDR1 KGHSH and CDR2 LQKENI. The CDR3 DNA is TGTGCCAGCTCCCGAGGGACAGACATGAACACTGAAGCTTTCTTT. Amino acids: CASSRGTDMNTEAFF.

This clone was recorded once. This chain connects TRBV2 to TRBJ1-1; D ambiguous. V was cut by 3 bases and J by 10 bases, with 12 bases left in between. Germline V lookup: CDR1 SNHLY, CDR2 FYNNEI. The CDR3 covers 12 residues. CDR3 amino acids: CASSDRPSGAFF. The DNA for the CDR3 is TGTGCCAGCAGTGATCGCCCCTCGGGAGCTTTCTTT.

J is TRBJ1-2 and V is TRBV7-9; 12 bases align to TRBD1. The germline gives CDR1 SEHNR, CDR2 FQNEAQ (reference sequence). Trimming cost V 1 base and J 8 bases; bases outside gene matches: 14. CDR3 length equals 18 residues. DNA of the CDR3: TGTGCCAGCAGCTTAGATCCGGGACAGGGGGCTTTGGTGCTCGGCTACACCTTC. Translation gives CASSLDPGQGALVLGYTF.

In nucleotides, the CDR3 is TGTGCCAGCAGCCAAGATATTGGAGGGCGCCAGCCCCAGCATTTT. Its translation is CASSQDIGGRQPQHF. The V and J genes are TRBV3-1 (or the pseudogene TRBV3-2) and TRBJ1-5; no clear D gene. Trimming took 0 bases from V and 7 from J, leaving 13 bases between them. The CDR3 is made up of 15 amino acids. The germline V gene encodes CDR1 LGHDT and CDR2 YNNKEL (reference sequence).

V and J are TRBV2 and TRBJ1-2; D might be TRBD1 (6 bases). The germline CDR1 and CDR2 sequences are SNHLY and FYNNEI. Trimming removed 3 bases at V and 7 bases at J, with 12 bases between. CDR3 length: 13 residues. CDR3 amino acids: CASSDYRGAGYTF. The CDR3 DNA is TGTGCCAGCAGTGATTACCGGGGGGCTGGCTACACCTTC.

This rearrangement joins TRBV2 to TRBJ1-2; D unclear. The CDR3 contains 16 residues. Per germline, CDR1 SNHLY and CDR2 FYNNEI. Trimming left V 6 bases short and J 4 bases short, with 21 bases between. CDR3 DNA: TGTGCCAGCAGCGACCCGAGCGGCAGTAGTAGCTATGGCTACACCTTC. This codes for CASSDPSGSSSYGYTF.

The rearrangement links TRBV28 to TRBJ1-6; TRBD1 might be the D (6 bases). Trimming removed 4 bases at V and 0 bases at J, with 16 bases between. The CDR3 runs 18 residues. Per the germline V gene, CDR1 is MDHEN and CDR2 is SYDVKM. The CDR3 DNA reads TGTGCCAGCAGTTCAACACACAGGGAGGGCTCCTATAATTCACCCCTCCACTTT. Protein: CASSSTHREGSYNSPLHF.

The chain combines TRBV5-8 with TRBJ1-2, with TRBD1 identical over 9 bases. Germline V gene data show CDR1 as SGHTS and CDR2 as YDEGEE. This CDR3 region has 15 residues. After removal of 4 bases from V and 3 bases from J, the junction contained 7 bases not matched to a gene. DNA of the CDR3: TGTGCCAGCAGCGAACAACAGGGGGCACACTATGGCTACACCTTC. It encodes CASSEQQGAHYGYTF.

As DNA, the CDR3 is TGTGCCAGTAGTGCGGAGTTTCGGACAGGGACGGTCGAGCAGTACTTC. It encodes CASSAEFRTGTVEQYF. The rearrangement links TRBV19 to TRBJ2-7; 8 positions agree with TRBD1. The trim removed 5 bases at V and 6 bases at J, leaving 15 bases unmatched. In germline, CDR1 is LNHDA, CDR2 SQIVND (reference sequence). This CDR3 is 16 amino acids long.